This TCR beta chain was recovered during a study of response to subunit inactivated influenza vaccine. With V trimmed by 2 bases and J by 6 bases, 11 bases remained unmatched. This CDR3 region has 17 residues. Germline CDR1 SGHTA, CDR2 FQGNSA. TCRdb analysed the RT-PCR reads with MiXCR anew, one entry per CDR3 protein. The data hold roughly 760,000 distinct CDR3 sequences, with about 20% observed a single time. The sequence was obtained from a man aged 50-60 years who received an inactivated influenza vaccine. The material sequenced was PBMCs from blood, taken about 5 days after vaccination. The chain has TRBV7-2 and TRBJ2-1, with 9 bases fitting TRBD2. CDR3 DNA: TGTGCCAGCAGCTTACCCGGCGCTAGCGGGATTGGCAATGAGCAGTTCTTC. Its translation is CASSLPGASGIGNEQFF.